This is a list of T cell receptor beta chains from one sample in a study of blood T cell repertoires in COVID-19. Repertoires were generated with immunoSEQ multiplex PCR, while TCRdb's copy carries only in-frame clones and drops some. The table has approximately 170,000 clones, roughly 85% seen once. Specimen: PBMCs or T cells enriched from blood (not recorded which). These receptor sequences come from a young woman who had recovered from COVID-19. Each CDR3 is given with its conserved first and last residue. The D gene is left open where the match is weak. Rows give clone size only sometimes, using once, few, many, or a class for an expanded clone.

d_gene	len	v_gene	abundance	j_gene	CDR3nt	CDR3aa
NA	14	TRBV27	NA	TRBJ1-4	TGTGCCAGCAGGAACGACAGGCTCAATGAAAAACTGTTTTTT	CASRNDRLNEKLFF
NA	17	TRBV9	NA	TRBJ2-3	TGTGCCAGCAGCGTAGTTGGGGAGTTCAGCGTAACAGATACGCAGTATTTT	CASSVVGEFSVTDTQYF
TRBD1	17	TRBV19	NA	TRBJ1-5	TGTGCCAGTAGTATAGACCCCAGGGGGCTTAGCAATCAGCCCCAGCATTTT	CASSIDPRGLSNQPQHF
TRBD2	15	TRBV27	once	TRBJ2-7	TGTGCCAGCAGTCGAGGAACGCGGGAGTCCTACGAGCAGTACTTC	CASSRGTRESYEQYF
NA	14	TRBV5-1	NA	TRBJ2-2	TGCGCCAGCAGCTTGACTAGCTACGCCGGGGAGCTGTTTTTT	CASSLTSYAGELFF
TRBD2	15	TRBV3-1/TRBV3-2	NA	TRBJ2-5	TGTGCCAGCAGCTTTTTTCCCCTGACTAGCGAGATACGATACTTC	CASSFFPLTSEIRYF
TRBD2	14	TRBV28	NA	TRBJ2-1	TGTGCCAGCAGTTTAGCGGGGGTTTACAATGAGCAGTTCTTC	CASSLAGVYNEQFF
NA	17	TRBV5-1	once	TRBJ2-2	TGCGCCAGCAGCTTGGCCATGGCAGGCTGGGACACCGGGGAGCTGTTTTTT	CASSLAMAGWDTGELFF
TRBD1	14	TRBV28	NA	TRBJ1-2	TGTGCCAGCAGTGCCGACAGGGTCGGGTATGGCTACACCTTC	CASSADRVGYGYTF
NA	14	TRBV10-3	NA	TRBJ2-5	TGTGCCATCAACCCAGGGCCCATTCAAGAGACCCAGTACTTC	CAINPGPIQETQYF
TRBD2	14	TRBV27	NA	TRBJ2-7	TGTGCCAGCAGTTGGGGAGGGCTAGTCTACGAGCAGTACTTC	CASSWGGLVYEQYF
TRBD2	15	TRBV6-5	NA	TRBJ2-3	TGTGCCAGCAGTTACGGCGGGGGTAGCACAGATACGCAGTATTTT	CASSYGGGSTDTQYF
TRBD1	14	TRBV2	NA	TRBJ1-6	TGTGCCAGCAGTGAAGGACAGGGTCGTTCACCCCTCCACTTT	CASSEGQGRSPLHF
TRBD1	17	TRBV6-2/TRBV6-3	NA	TRBJ1-1	TGTGCCAGCAGTTACTCTCGGGACAGGGGGCTGAGCGGTGAAGCTTTCTTT	CASSYSRDRGLSGEAFF
NA	15	TRBV7-2	NA	TRBJ1-1	TGTGCCAGCAGCTTAGCGACAGCCATGAACACTGAAGCTTTCTTT	CASSLATAMNTEAFF
NA	13	TRBV28	NA	TRBJ1-2	TGTGCCAGCAGCGGGGGGGCTAACTATGGCTACACCTTC	CASSGGANYGYTF
NA	16	TRBV7-6	NA	TRBJ2-7	TGTGCCAGCAGCTTAGAGGTGACAGCTTTTTCCTACGAGCAGTACTTC	CASSLEVTAFSYEQYF
TRBD1	15	TRBV7-2	few	TRBJ1-1	TGTGCCAGCAGCGCGCACACAGGGGAGAACACTGAAGCTTTCTTT	CASSAHTGENTEAFF
NA	14	TRBV9	NA	TRBJ1-1	TGTGCCAGCAGCGTAGGTGACAGAATACCTGAAGCTTTCTTT	CASSVGDRIPEAFF
TRBD1	13	TRBV27	NA	TRBJ2-7	TGTGCCAGCAGTTGGACAGGGGTTAACGAGCAGTACTTC	CASSWTGVNEQYF
NA	15	TRBV28	NA	TRBJ2-1	TGTGCCAGCAGTTTTCGCCAGGGGTTCGACAATGAGCAGTTCTTC	CASSFRQGFDNEQFF
TRBD2	16	TRBV3-1/TRBV3-2	once	TRBJ2-3	TGTGCCAGCAGCCAAATGGCCAGCGGGGGCACAGATACGCAGTATTTT	CASSQMASGGTDTQYF
TRBD1	15	TRBV28	NA	TRBJ1-3	TGTGCCAGCAGGGGACAGGGGAACTCTGGAAACACCATATATTTT	CASRGQGNSGNTIYF
TRBD2	17	TRBV30	NA	TRBJ2-6	TGTGCCTGGAGAGGAGCGGGAGGGGACTCTGGGGCCAACGTCCTGACTTTC	CAWRGAGGDSGANVLTF
TRBD1	19	TRBV18	NA	TRBJ1-6	TGTGCCAGCTCACCGGGACAGGGATTTATAAGCTCCTATAATTCACCCCTCCACTTT	CASSPGQGFISSYNSPLHF
TRBD1	16	TRBV5-1	once	TRBJ2-7	TGCGCCAGCAGCCCGTTAACAGGGGGCGAAGCCTTCGAGCAGTACTTC	CASSPLTGGEAFEQYF
NA	15	TRBV27	NA	TRBJ1-1	TGTGCCAGCAGTCTGCAGGGGTTGGGGAACACTGAAGCTTTCTTT	CASSLQGLGNTEAFF
NA	12	TRBV30	NA	TRBJ1-4	TGTGCCTGGAGGAATTCCCCCGGAAAACTGTTTTTT	CAWRNSPGKLFF